Below are 2 T cell receptor beta chains sequenced from a single sample in a study of T cells after yellow fever vaccination. TCRdb independently ran MiXCR on the 5' RACE reads; one entry per CDR3 protein. This table holds 100,000 to 150,000 distinct CDR3 sequences, 15% found once. The source material was CD8+ T cells sorted from PBMCs, sampled 5 days after the yellow fever booster vaccination. The receptors shown here come from a man aged 18 to 29 who received the YFV17D yellow fever vaccine.

This clonotype has just a few counts. The chain joins TRBV29-1 to TRBJ1-2; 9 bases agree with TRBD1. The CDR3 sequence is 15 residues long. J lost 2 bases, V lost 6 bases, and 10 bases had no gene match. Germline V gives CDR1 SQVTM, CDR2 ANQGSEA. The CDR3 here is CSVAISGTGNYGYTF. The CDR3 DNA sequence: TGCAGCGTCGCTATATCCGGGACAGGGAACTATGGCTACACCTTC.

This clonotype was recorded many times. The chain links TRBV25-1 to TRBJ1-1; unclear D gene. CDR3 size: 12 residues. Germline V gene data show CDR1 as MGHDK and CDR2 as SYGVNS. V gave up 4 bases and J gave up 0 bases, with 3 bases separating them. The CDR3 spells CASSGLNTEAFF. The CDR3 coding sequence is TGTGCCAGCAGTGGATTGAACACTGAAGCTTTCTTT.